Listed here is a single TCR beta chain. What it binds is unknown. Repertoires were generated with immunoSEQ multiplex PCR, while TCRdb's copy carries only in-frame clones and drops some. The data show roughly 25,000 clones, approximately 60% seen once. This sample was included in a study of T cells in narcolepsy. Notes on the study in general: Same-patient CSF and blood CD4+ T cell clonotypes included HCRT-specific and TRIB2-specific autoreactive ones. Reportedly, autoreactive clonotypes were serially detected in patients' blood but not controls'. In some patient and control memory CD4+ samples, autoreactive clones were absent.

Trimming took 4 bases from V and 8 from J; bases not matched to a gene: 10. CDR1 and CDR2 (germline): SGHRS, YFSETQ. The length of the CDR3 is 16 residues. The chain joins TRBV5-1 to TRBJ1-6, with 9 positions matching TRBD1. Sequences were obtained from memory (CD45RA-) CD4+ T cells from blood. This receptor was identified in a human donor in good health. CDR3 DNA sequence: TGCGCCAGCAGCAAGAGGGGGGGACAGGGAGATTCACCCCTCCACTTT. It specifies CASSKRGGQGDSPLHF. The entire variable domain, with the rest obtained from reference TRBV5-1 and TRBJ1-6, is as follows: KAGVTQTPRYLIKTRGQQVTLSCSPISGHRSVSWYQQTPGQGLQFLFEYFSETQRNKGNFPGRFSGRQFSNSRSEMNVSTLELGDSALYLCASSKRGGQGDSPLHFGNGTRLTVT.